This T cell receptor beta chain was identified during a study of shared clonotypes between healthy human individuals. Study results and caveats: Relative to their counterparts shared across all four donors, non-shared clonotypes exhibited diminished generation probabilities.

Naive CD45RA+ and memory CD45RA-negative subsets were split from CD4+ cells. Germline CDR1 is SGHAT and CDR2 is FQDESV (reference sequence). The CDR3 extends over 12 amino acids. Germline trimming cut 5 bases from V and 8 bases from J; bases unmatched to any gene: 5. TCRdb's table, derived via immunoSEQ multiplex PCR, lists solely in-frame clones and lacks some. There are millions of clones in the sample; around 94% occur only once, and 0.13% to 0.15% lies in the top ten. This clone showed up just once. Its specificity is not known. This sequence was found in a man aged 18 to 30 in good health. This rearrangement joins TRBV11-1 to TRBJ1-2; 7 bases agree with TRBD1. Specimen: naive CD4+ T cells sorted from blood. Subset of the sample: CD45RA+ positively selected. CDR3 in DNA: TGTGCCAGCAGCATACAGGGGAACGGCTACACCTTC. Its translation is CASSIQGNGYTF.